This T cell receptor (beta chain) is drawn from a study of T cell responses to AZD1222 COVID-19 vaccine. Points from the study as a whole: Repertoires were sampled only after the peak T cell response. Mostly white British, mostly female donors; authors suggested clonal diversity may be underestimated.

Pooled together were second doses at about 4 or about 12 weeks. Repertoires were generated with immunoSEQ multiplex PCR, while TCRdb's copy carries only in-frame clones and drops some. The repertoire holds about 140,000 clones, with over 90% as singletons. This clone was seen a single time. Its antigen is not known. This CDR3 comprises 18 residues. The V gene's germline CDR1 is LGHNA and CDR2 YNFKEQ. Trimming shortened V by 9 bases and J by 0 bases, and 24 bases separated the two germline ends. The sequenced sample was peripheral blood, obtained 28 days after the second AZD1222 dose. The TCR originated in an adult who received the AZD1222 COVID-19 vaccine. This chain links TRBV4-2 with TRBJ2-1; tentatively, D is TRBD1 or TRBD2 (5 bases each). DNA for the CDR3: TGTGCCAGTAACCTGCGTGGGGGAGAGGCGGGCTCCTACAATGAGCAGTTCTTC. Encoded protein: CASNLRGGEAGSYNEQFF.